The TCR beta chain described here comes from a study of T cells in localized non-small cell lung cancer. Remarks on this clone: The antigen remains unidentified.

TCRdb keeps only in-frame clones here, not all; method: immunoSEQ multiplex PCR. Here the sample spans roughly 38,000 clones, approximately 91% being singletons. Findings of the study overall: Uninvolved nearby lung showed the greatest T cell clonality, exceeding that found in tumor.

Here the sequenced sample was peripheral blood, taken before any cancer treatment. This clonotype was sampled from an older female donor with stage I squamous cell lung carcinoma.

CDR3 loop: CASSQGLTQNQPLHF. The CDR3 region has the DNA TGTGCCAGCAGCCAAGGGTTGACCCAAAATCAACCCCTCCACTTT. The chain joins TRBV14 to TRBJ1-6; D is ambiguous. V lost 1 base to trimming and J lost 12 bases, with 16 bases between them. CDR3 length: 15 amino acids. Per the germline V gene, CDR1 is SGHDN and CDR2 is FVKESK.